The 28 T cell receptor beta chains below come from one sample, sequenced in a study of blood T cell repertoires in COVID-19. Repertoires were generated with immunoSEQ multiplex PCR, while TCRdb's copy carries only in-frame clones and drops some. The data contain hundreds of thousands of clones, roughly 89% of them singletons. Sequenced input: PBMCs or T cells enriched from blood (not recorded which). These receptors originate from a woman younger than 35 with acute COVID-19.

The CDR3 loop reads CASSLKRAGYNSPLHF. The CDR3 DNA reads TGTGCCAGCAGCTTAAAAAGGGCAGGGTATAATTCACCCCTCCACTTT. The rearrangement links TRBV7-6 to TRBJ1-6, with D possibly matching TRBD1 (5 bases). The germline V and J ends were trimmed by 2 bases and 4 bases, with 12 bases remaining between them. CDR1 is SGHVS and CDR2 is FNYEAQ in the germline V gene. This CDR3 spans 16 amino acids. Using reference TRBV7-6 and TRBJ1-6 for the parts outside the CDR3, the full variable domain is GAGVSQSPRYKVTKRGQDVALRCDPISGHVSLYWYRQALGQGPEFLTYFNYEAQQDKSGLPNDRFSAERPEGSISTLTIQRTEQRDSAMYRCASSLKRAGYNSPLHFGNGTRLTVT.

The chain carries TRBV6-5 and TRBJ2-2, with 7 bases matching TRBD2. Trimming took 0 bases from V and 0 from J; bases not matched to a gene: 1. Germline V gene sequence: CDR1 MNHEY, CDR2 SVGAGI. This CDR3 region has 16 residues. The CDR3 nucleotides are TGTGCCAGCAGTTACTCGGGGGGGTCGAACACCGGGGAGCTGTTTTTT. This gives the protein CASSYSGGSNTGELFF.

The rearrangement joins TRBV5-5 to TRBJ2-2; a weak D match, TRBD2 (6 bases). This CDR3 comprises 14 residues. Between the trimmed V and J ends, which lost 4 bases and 2 bases, there was a span of 9 bases. Germline lookup yields CDR1 SGHKS and CDR2 YYEKEE (reference sequence). The CDR3 region is CASSGGVNTGELFF. In DNA form, the CDR3 reads TGTGCCAGCAGCGGCGGGGTTAACACCGGGGAGCTGTTTTTT.

The chain uses TRBV28 and TRBJ1-1; a weak D match, TRBD1 (5 bases). This CDR3 region has 19 residues. Germline values: CDR1 MDHEN, CDR2 SYDVKM. V dropped 6 bases and J dropped 1 base, with 27 bases sitting between them. The CDR3 spells CASSSLGQWRGKKNTEAFF. CDR3 sequence (DNA): TGTGCCAGCAGCTCTTTAGGGCAGTGGAGGGGAAAGAAGAACACTGAAGCTTTCTTT. Filled out from reference TRBV28 and TRBJ1-1, the complete variable domain reads DVKVTQSSRYLVKRTGEKVFLECVQDMDHENMFWYRQDPGLGLRLIYFSYDVKMKEKGDIPEGYSVSREKKERFSLILESASTNQTSMYLCASSSLGQWRGKKNTEAFFGQGTRLTVV.

V and J are TRBV9 and TRBJ2-7; 8 bases match TRBD1. The CDR3 covers 15 residues. J gave up 0 bases and V 3 bases, and 5 bases lay outside the gene matches. Germline-derived CDR1 and CDR2 are SGDLS and YYNGEE. The CDR3 sequence is CASSARTGSSYEQYF. CDR3 nucleotides: TGTGCCAGCAGCGCAAGGACAGGGAGCTCCTACGAGCAGTACTTC.

The chain has TRBV7-9 and TRBJ1-2; possible D gene TRBD1, 5 bases. The CDR3 is 14 residues long. Per the germline V gene, CDR1 is SEHNR and CDR2 is FQNEAQ (reference sequence). Between the trimmed V and J ends, which lost 5 bases and 4 bases, there was a span of 14 bases. The CDR3 here is CASSPTQGLYGYTF. For the CDR3, the DNA is TGTGCCAGCAGCCCAACGCAGGGTCTCTATGGCTACACCTTC.

This clone appeared once. The identical CDR3 is also encoded by other nucleotide sequences in the sample. This chain links TRBV3-1 (or the pseudogene TRBV3-2) with TRBJ2-7, with TRBD2 matching over 9 bases. The CDR3 sequence is 14 residues long. V was clipped by 5 bases and J by 0 bases; unmatched bases: 2. Germline V CDR1 and CDR2: LGHDT, YNNKEL (reference sequence). CDR3 sequence reads: CASSYSGSSYEQYF. DNA for the CDR3: TGTGCCAGCAGCTATAGCGGGAGCTCCTACGAGCAGTACTTC.

The gene calls are TRBV19 and TRBJ1-6; weak D call: TRBD1 (5 bases). The CDR3 totals 14 residues. The germline CDR1 and CDR2 sequences are LNHDA and SQIVND (reference sequence). Trimming cost V 0 bases and J 7 bases, with 7 bases left between them. CDR3 sequence reads: CASSIDRENSPLHF. CDR3 DNA: TGTGCCAGTAGTATAGACAGGGAAAATTCACCCCTCCACTTT.

V is TRBV7-2 and J is TRBJ2-6; 7 nucleotides line up with TRBD1. The length of the CDR3 is 18 residues. With V trimmed by 1 base and J by 2 bases, 8 bases remained unmatched. The germline CDR1 and CDR2 sequences are SGHTA and FQGNSA. The CDR3: CASSLERGQAAGANVLTF. The DNA of the CDR3 is TGTGCCAGCAGCTTAGAGAGGGGGCAGGCAGCTGGGGCCAACGTCCTGACTTTC. The whole variable domain, filled in from reference TRBV7-2 and TRBJ2-6, reads GAGVSQSPSNKVTEKGKDVELRCDPISGHTALYWYRQSLGQGLEFLIYFQGNSAPDKSGLPSDRFSAERTGGSVSTLTIQRTQQEDSAVYLCASSLERGQAAGANVLTFGAGSRLTVL.

The V and J genes are TRBV28 and TRBJ2-2; D call uncertain. V shed 2 bases and J shed 9 bases, with 10 bases lying between them. This CDR3 contains 13 residues. Germline CDR1 is MDHEN and CDR2 is SYDVKM. CDR3 in DNA: TGTGCCAGCAGTTTAGGCCACCCCCGGGAGCTGTTTTTT. Residues: CASSLGHPRELFF.

This clone was found once. The chain employs TRBV5-1 and TRBJ1-1, with D hard to call. Germline values: CDR1 SGHRS, CDR2 YFSETQ. V was shortened by 1 base and J by 3 bases, with 7 bases between the two germline ends. This CDR3 has 13 residues. The CDR3 reads CASSLRPDTEAFF. DNA of the CDR3: TGCGCCAGCAGCTTGCGCCCAGACACTGAAGCTTTCTTT.

This clone showed up just once. The chain uses TRBV19 and TRBJ2-1; D is uncertain. The V end was cut by 5 bases, the J end by 6 bases, with 17 bases between. The CDR3 has 15 residues. The germline V gene encodes CDR1 LNHDA and CDR2 SQIVND (reference sequence). The CDR3 loop reads CASSPFVVAPNEQFF. In nucleotides, the CDR3 is TGTGCCAGTAGTCCTTTCGTTGTGGCTCCCAATGAGCAGTTCTTC. Variable domain in full (rest from reference TRBV19 and TRBJ2-1): DGGITQSPKYLFRKEGQNVTLSCEQNLNHDAMYWYRQDPGQGLRLIYYSQIVNDFQKGDIAEGYSVSREKKESFPLTVTSAQKNPTAFYLCASSPFVVAPNEQFFGPGTRLTVL.

Note on this clone: One end of the junction is discordant with germline, which a read error may explain. The V and J genes are TRBV11-3 and TRBJ2-7, with D perhaps matching TRBD1 (6 bases). The CDR3 contains 13 residues. Germline CDR1 reads SGHNT; CDR2 reads YENEEA. Here the CDR3 DNA reads TGTGCCAGCAGCCACGGACAGTCCTTCGAGCAGTACTTC. This translates into CASSHGQSFEQYF.

The chain couples TRBV29-1 to TRBJ1-2; maybe TRBD1 (6 bases). Per germline, CDR1 SQVTM and CDR2 ANQGSEA. The CDR3 is made up of 12 amino acids. The germline V and J ends were trimmed by 7 bases and 3 bases, with 12 bases remaining between them. Here the CDR3 DNA reads TGCAGCGCCAAACAGGGAGACTATGGCTACACCTTC. Its protein is CSAKQGDYGYTF.

This chain joins TRBV28 and TRBJ2-4; tentative D call: TRBD2 (6 bases). Germline CDR1 is MDHEN and CDR2 is SYDVKM. There are 15 residues in the CDR3. V shed 5 bases and J shed 2 bases, with 13 bases lying between them. CDR3 DNA: TGTGCCAGCAGTACCCTGGGAGGTTCCAAAAACATTCAGTACTTC. Protein sequence: CASSTLGGSKNIQYF.

This sequence joins TRBV7-2 and TRBJ2-1; 13 positions match TRBD2. There are 16 residues in the CDR3. Germline V gene sequence: CDR1 SGHTA, CDR2 FQGNSA. J was trimmed by 9 bases and V by 2 bases; bases with no gene match: 7. For the CDR3, the DNA is TGTGCCAGCAGCTTATTACTAGCGGGAGGGCTCGGTGAGCAGTTCTTC. This codes for CASSLLLAGGLGEQFF.

This sequence joins TRBV7-9 and TRBJ2-1, with no clear D. Trimming took off 5 bases at V and 6 bases at J, with 8 bases between the two ends. Germline CDR1 reads SEHNR; CDR2 reads FQNEAQ (reference sequence). The CDR3 is made up of 12 amino acids. The CDR3 loop reads CASSPGGNEQFF. Here the CDR3 DNA reads TGTGCCAGCAGCCCCGGTGGCAATGAGCAGTTCTTC. The variable domain in full, with the rest retrieved from reference TRBV7-9 and TRBJ2-1, is DTGVSQNPRHKITKRGQNVTFRCDPISEHNRLYWYRQTLGQGPEFLTYFQNEAQLEKSRLLSDRFSAERPKGSFSTLEIQRTEQGDSAMYLCASSPGGNEQFFGPGTRLTVL.

The chain employs TRBV6-1 and TRBJ2-7, with 7 bases that match TRBD2. The V segment lost 2 bases and the J segment 4 bases; nucleotides outside the gene matches: 8. The CDR3 loop spans 15 amino acids. Germline V gives CDR1 MNHNS, CDR2 SASEGT. The CDR3, as DNA: TGTGCCAGCAGTGAATCCGCGGGAGTTATGTACGAGCAGTACTTC. This sequence encodes CASSESAGVMYEQYF.

The genes are TRBV5-1 and TRBJ1-6; no reliable D call. There are 14 residues in the CDR3. Germline-derived CDR1 and CDR2 are SGHRS and YFSETQ. With 5 bases removed from V and 8 bases from J, the gap between germline ends came to 14 bases. The CDR3 loop reads CASRREIMDSPLHF. The CDR3 DNA reads as TGCGCCAGCAGGCGGGAAATTATGGATTCACCCCTCCACTTT.

The genes are TRBV10-3 and TRBJ1-5; D is undetermined. The V end was cut by 0 bases, the J end by 0 bases, with 9 bases between. Germline assignment: CDR1 ENHRY and CDR2 SYGVKD. This CDR3 has 16 residues. The CDR3 here is CAISESGGVSNQPQHF. In DNA form, the CDR3 reads TGTGCCATCAGTGAGTCGGGCGGGGTTAGCAATCAGCCCCAGCATTTT.

V gene TRBV15 combines with J gene TRBJ1-2, with 7 bases identical to TRBD1. Unmatched junction bases numbered 12, after V lost 3 bases and J lost 8 bases. The CDR3 runs to 15 residues. CDR1 and CDR2 (germline): LNHNV, YYDKDF (reference sequence). The CDR3 sequence is CATSSGPGQTGGYTF. CDR3 in DNA: TGTGCCACCAGCAGCGGCCCGGGACAGACGGGGGGCTACACCTTC.

The rearrangement joins TRBV7-2 to TRBJ2-7, with a tentative D call TRBD1 (5 bases). Germline V gives CDR1 SGHTA, CDR2 FQGNSA. The CDR3 has 14 residues. Trimming cost V 2 bases and J 3 bases, with 11 bases left between them. The CDR3 loop reads CASSLNQGSYEQYF. CDR3 in DNA: TGTGCCAGCAGCTTAAACCAGGGAAGCTACGAGCAGTACTTC.

The chain carries TRBV4-2 and TRBJ2-3; D gene unclear. The CDR3 is 12 amino acids. CDR1 and CDR2 (germline): LGHNA, YNFKEQ. Trimming left V 1 base short and J 5 bases short, with 4 bases between. This CDR3 is CASSQVKDTQYF. For the CDR3, the DNA is TGTGCCAGCAGCCAAGTAAAAGATACGCAGTATTTT.

The chain combines TRBV27 with TRBJ2-3; 9 nucleotides match TRBD1. Germline V lookup: CDR1 MNHEY, CDR2 SMNVEV (reference sequence). This CDR3 is built from 13 residues. The ends lost 6 bases at V and 4 bases at J; junction bases unmatched: 2. As DNA, the CDR3 is TGTGCCAGCAGGGACAGGGGTTCAGATACGCAGTATTTT. This encodes CASRDRGSDTQYF.

The V call is TRBV28, the J call TRBJ1-1; no clear D. Germline V gene data show CDR1 as MDHEN and CDR2 as SYDVKM. V dropped 3 bases and J dropped 4 bases, with 9 bases sitting between them. CDR3 size: 13 residues. The CDR3 region has the DNA TGTGCCAGCAGTTTTCGGGGTACCACTGAAGCTTTCTTT. Residues: CASSFRGTTEAFF.

Comments on this clone: This specimen includes other DNA sequences encoding the same CDR3. The chain uses TRBV5-1 and TRBJ1-2; tentative D call: TRBD1 (5 bases). From germline, CDR1 is SGHRS and CDR2 YFSETQ. The CDR3 has 14 residues. V lost 0 bases and J lost 4, with 10 bases in between. The DNA of the CDR3 is TGCGCCAGCAGCTTGGGCCAGGGAGGCTATGGCTACACCTTC. This sequence encodes CASSLGQGGYGYTF. Together with reference TRBV5-1 and TRBJ1-2, the CDR3 gives the full variable domain: KAGVTQTPRYLIKTRGQQVTLSCSPISGHRSVSWYQQTPGQGLQFLFEYFSETQRNKGNFPGRFSGRQFSNSRSEMNVSTLELGDSALYLCASSLGQGGYGYTFGSGTRLTVV.

The chain combines TRBV5-1 with TRBJ2-7, with 8 bases matching TRBD2. Germline CDR1 is SGHRS and CDR2 is YFSETQ. This CDR3 has 18 amino acids. J gave up 0 bases and V 0 bases, and 11 bases lay outside the gene matches. CDR3 DNA sequence: TGCGCCAGCAGCTTGGCCCCCTCGGGAGGGACCCTCTCCTACGAGCAGTACTTC. Residues: CASSLAPSGGTLSYEQYF.

This chain links TRBV11-2 with TRBJ1-4, with no clear D. Germline CDR1 and CDR2: SGHAT and FQNNGV. Trimming took off 5 bases at V and 6 bases at J, with 7 bases between the two ends. The CDR3 runs 12 residues. This CDR3 is CASSLNDEKLFF. The CDR3 nucleotides are TGTGCCAGCAGCCTAAACGATGAAAAACTGTTTTTT. The full variable domain, its missing parts supplied by reference TRBV11-2 and TRBJ1-4, is EAGVAQSPRYKIIEKRQSVAFWCNPISGHATLYWYQQILGQGPKLLIQFQNNGVVDDSQLPKDRFSAERLKGVDSTLKIQPAKLEDSAVYLCASSLNDEKLFFGSGTQLSVL.